A selection of T cell receptor beta chains follows, all from one sample in a study of cytomegalovirus exposure and HLA in healthy donors. Assay: immunoSEQ multiplex PCR; the TCRdb copy retains only in-frame clones and omits some. The sample has 95,000 to 110,000 clones; around three quarters are singletons. The specimen was PBMCs. These TCRs come from a man aged 50 to 59 in good health and CMV-seropositive. Both conserved end residues are trimmed from each CDR3. The order of the fields is V gene, CDR3 length, CDR3 protein.

>TRBV6-5|13
ASSLAGGPEIEQF
>TRBV28|17
ASSFASGRGWGTTDTQY
>TRBV15|11
ATNGQGGETQY
>TRBV28|11
ASSFSPQSKRF
>TRBV6-5|13
ASQSAGQGYYGYT
>TRBV29-1|14
SHHLAGASSSDTQY
>TRBV5-1|13
ASSLEAGGWGEQY
>TRBV27|13
ASSLNGEDHNEQF
>TRBV5-1|12
ASSDGTANEKLF
>TRBV6-5|12
ASSSGGVPDEQY
>TRBV10-3|20
AISGPPTGTSGRGSSYNEQF
>TRBV30|11
AWRPGQTTPLH